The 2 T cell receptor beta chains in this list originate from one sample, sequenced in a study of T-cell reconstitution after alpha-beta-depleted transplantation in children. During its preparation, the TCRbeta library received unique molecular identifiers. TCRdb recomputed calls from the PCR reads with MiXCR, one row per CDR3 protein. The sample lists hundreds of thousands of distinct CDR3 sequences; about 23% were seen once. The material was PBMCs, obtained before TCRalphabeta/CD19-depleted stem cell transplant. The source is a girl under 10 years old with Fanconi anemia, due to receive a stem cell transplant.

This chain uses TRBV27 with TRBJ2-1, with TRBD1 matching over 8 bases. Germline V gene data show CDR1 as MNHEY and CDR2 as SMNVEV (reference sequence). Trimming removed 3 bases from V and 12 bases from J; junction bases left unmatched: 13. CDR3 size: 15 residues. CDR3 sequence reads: CASSFPGQASSPQFF. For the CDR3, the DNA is TGTGCCAGCAGTTTCCCGGGACAGGCTTCATCCCCGCAGTTCTTC.

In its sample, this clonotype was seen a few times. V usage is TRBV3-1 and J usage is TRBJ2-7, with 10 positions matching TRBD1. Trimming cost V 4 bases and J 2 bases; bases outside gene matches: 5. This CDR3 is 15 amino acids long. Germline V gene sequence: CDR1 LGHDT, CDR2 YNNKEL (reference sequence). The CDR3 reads CASSPGQGKAYEQYF. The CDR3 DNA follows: TGTGCCAGCAGCCCGGGACAGGGGAAGGCCTACGAGCAGTACTTC.